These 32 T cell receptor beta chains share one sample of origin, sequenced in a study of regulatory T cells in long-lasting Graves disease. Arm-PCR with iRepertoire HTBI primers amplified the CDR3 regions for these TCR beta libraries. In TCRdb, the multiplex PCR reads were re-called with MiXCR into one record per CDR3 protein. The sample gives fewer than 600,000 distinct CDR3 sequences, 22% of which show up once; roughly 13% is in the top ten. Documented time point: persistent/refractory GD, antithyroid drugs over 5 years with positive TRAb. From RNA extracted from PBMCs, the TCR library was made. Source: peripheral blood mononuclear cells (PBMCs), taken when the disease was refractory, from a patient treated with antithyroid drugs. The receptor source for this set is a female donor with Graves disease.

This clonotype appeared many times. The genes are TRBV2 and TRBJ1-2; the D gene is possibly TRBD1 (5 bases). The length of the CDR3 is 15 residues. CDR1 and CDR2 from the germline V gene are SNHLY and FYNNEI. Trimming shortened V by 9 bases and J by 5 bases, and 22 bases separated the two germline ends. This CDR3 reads CASSFLQGVKYGYTF. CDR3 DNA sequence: TGTGCCAGTTCCTTTCTGCAGGGAGTCAAGTATGGCTACACCTTC.

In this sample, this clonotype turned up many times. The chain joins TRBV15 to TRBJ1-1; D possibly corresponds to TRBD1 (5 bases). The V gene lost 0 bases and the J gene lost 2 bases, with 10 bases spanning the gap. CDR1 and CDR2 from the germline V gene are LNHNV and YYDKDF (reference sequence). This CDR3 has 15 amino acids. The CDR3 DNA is TGTGCCACCAGCAGAGATCGACAGAGAAACACTGAAGCTTTCTTT. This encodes CATSRDRQRNTEAFF. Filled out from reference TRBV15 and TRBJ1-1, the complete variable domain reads DAMVIQNPRYQVTQFGKPVTLSCSQTLNHNVMYWYQQKSSQAPKLLFHYYDKDFNNEADTPDNFQSRRPNTSFCFLDIRSPGLGDTAMYLCATSRDRQRNTEAFFGQGTRLTVV.

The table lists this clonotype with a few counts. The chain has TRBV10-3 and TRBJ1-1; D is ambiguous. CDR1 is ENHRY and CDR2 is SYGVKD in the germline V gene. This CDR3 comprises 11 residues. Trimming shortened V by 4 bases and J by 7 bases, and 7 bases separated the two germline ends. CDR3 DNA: TGTGCCATCAGTGCCGACCGTGAAGCTTTCTTT. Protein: CAISADREAFF.

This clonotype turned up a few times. The chain's CDR3 is CASSLGGWGASYGYTF. The CDR3 coding sequence is TGTGCCAGCAGCTTAGGCGGCTGGGGGGCGAGCTATGGCTACACCTTC. The rearrangement joins TRBV7-9 to TRBJ1-2; a possible D gene is TRBD1 (6 bases). The germline V gene has CDR1 SEHNR and CDR2 FQNEAQ (reference sequence). The V end lost 1 base, the J end lost 4 bases, and 16 bases lay between the germline ends. CDR3 length: 16 amino acids.

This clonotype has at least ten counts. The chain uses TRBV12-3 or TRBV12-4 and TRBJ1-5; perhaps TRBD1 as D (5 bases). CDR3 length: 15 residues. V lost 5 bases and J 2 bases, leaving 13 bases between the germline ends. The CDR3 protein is CASSIGVMGNQPQHF. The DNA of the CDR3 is TGTGCCAGCAGTATAGGGGTTATGGGCAATCAGCCCCAGCATTTT.

The CDR3 DNA sequence: TGCGCCAGCAGCCAAGATCGGGGAGCTCCGAACTATGGCTACACCTTC. This translates into CASSQDRGAPNYGYTF. The chain employs TRBV4-3 and TRBJ1-2, with no clear D. V was cut by 0 bases and J by 2 bases, with 13 bases left in between. The CDR3 is made up of 16 amino acids. From germline, CDR1 is LGHNA and CDR2 YSLEER.

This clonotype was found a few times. In DNA form, the CDR3 reads TGTGCCAGCAGTGAAGGCCCCAGGGGGAGTCAGCCCCAGCATTTT. It codes for CASSEGPRGSQPQHF. The chain joins TRBV6-1 to TRBJ1-5; 7 bases are a match to TRBD1. V gave up 1 base and J gave up 6 bases; unmatched junction bases: 6. The germline V gene has CDR1 MNHNS and CDR2 SASEGT. This CDR3 has 15 residues.

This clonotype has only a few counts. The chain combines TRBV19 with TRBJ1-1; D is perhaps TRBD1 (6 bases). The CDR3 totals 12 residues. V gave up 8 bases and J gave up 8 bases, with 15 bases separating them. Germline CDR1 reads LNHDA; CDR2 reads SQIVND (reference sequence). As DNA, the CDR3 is TGTGCCAGTCTATCGGGGGCGACAGAAGCTTTCTTT. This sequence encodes CASLSGATEAFF.

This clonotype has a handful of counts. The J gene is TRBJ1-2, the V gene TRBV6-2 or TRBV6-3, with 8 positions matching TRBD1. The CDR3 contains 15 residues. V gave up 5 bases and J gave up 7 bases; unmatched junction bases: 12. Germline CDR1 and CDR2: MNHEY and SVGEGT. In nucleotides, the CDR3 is TGTGCCAGCAGTCCCCTTCCGGGACAGGAACGTGGCTACACCTTC. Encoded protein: CASSPLPGQERGYTF.

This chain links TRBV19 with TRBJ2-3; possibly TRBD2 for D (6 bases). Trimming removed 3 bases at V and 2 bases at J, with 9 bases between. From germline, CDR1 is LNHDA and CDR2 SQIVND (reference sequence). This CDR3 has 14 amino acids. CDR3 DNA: TGTGCCAGTAGTATCCGGGACTTCACAGATACGCAGTATTTT. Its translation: CASSIRDFTDTQYF.

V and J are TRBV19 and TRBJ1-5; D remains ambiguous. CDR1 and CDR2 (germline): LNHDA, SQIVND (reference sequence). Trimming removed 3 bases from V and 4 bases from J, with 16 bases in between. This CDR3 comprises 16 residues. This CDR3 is CASSILSVGPNQPQHF. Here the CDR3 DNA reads TGTGCCAGTAGTATTTTATCGGTGGGCCCAAATCAGCCCCAGCATTTT. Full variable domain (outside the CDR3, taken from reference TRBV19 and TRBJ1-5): DGGITQSPKYLFRKEGQNVTLSCEQNLNHDAMYWYRQDPGQGLRLIYYSQIVNDFQKGDIAEGYSVSREKKESFPLTVTSAQKNPTAFYLCASSILSVGPNQPQHFGDGTRLSIL.

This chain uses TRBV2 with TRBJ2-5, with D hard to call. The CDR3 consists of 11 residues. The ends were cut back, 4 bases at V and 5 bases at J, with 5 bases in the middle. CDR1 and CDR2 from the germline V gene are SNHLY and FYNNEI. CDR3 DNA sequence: TGTGCCAGCAGTGTATTGGAGACCCAGTACTTC. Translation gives CASSVLETQYF.

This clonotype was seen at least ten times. The DNA for the CDR3 is TGTGCCAGCAGCTTACCCTACGAGCAGTACTTC. This translates into CASSLPYEQYF. This chain joins TRBV6-1 and TRBJ2-7, with D unclear. Germline assignment: CDR1 MNHNS and CDR2 SASEGT. The V gene lost 6 bases and the J gene lost 2 bases, with 5 bases spanning the gap. The CDR3 extends over 11 amino acids.

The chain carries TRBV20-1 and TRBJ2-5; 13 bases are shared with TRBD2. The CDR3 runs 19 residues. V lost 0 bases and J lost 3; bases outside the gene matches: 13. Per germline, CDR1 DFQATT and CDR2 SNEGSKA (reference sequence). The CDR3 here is CSARDVSGGTSGIKETQYF. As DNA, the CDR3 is TGCAGTGCTAGAGATGTTTCAGGGGGGACTAGCGGGATCAAAGAGACCCAGTACTTC.

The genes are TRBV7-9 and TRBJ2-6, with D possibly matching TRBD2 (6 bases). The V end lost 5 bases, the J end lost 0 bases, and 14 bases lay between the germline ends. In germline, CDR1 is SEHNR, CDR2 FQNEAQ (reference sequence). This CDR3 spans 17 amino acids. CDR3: CASSPRTGDSGANVLTF. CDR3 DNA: TGTGCCAGCAGCCCCCGGACGGGAGACTCTGGGGCCAACGTCCTGACTTTC.

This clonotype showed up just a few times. Written as DNA, the CDR3 is TGTGCCAGCAGTTTCCCCGGCGAGCAGTACTTC. Translating it yields CASSFPGEQYF. The chain employs TRBV28 and TRBJ2-7; D unclear. Trimming removed 3 bases from V and 6 bases from J, with 6 bases in between. Germline CDR1 MDHEN, CDR2 SYDVKM. The CDR3 runs to 11 residues.

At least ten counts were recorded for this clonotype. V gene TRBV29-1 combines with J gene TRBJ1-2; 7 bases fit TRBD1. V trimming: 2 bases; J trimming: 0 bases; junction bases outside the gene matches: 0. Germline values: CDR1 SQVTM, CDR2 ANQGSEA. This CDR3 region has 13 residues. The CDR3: CSVEQGANYGYTF. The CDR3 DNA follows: TGCAGCGTTGAACAGGGGGCTAACTATGGCTACACCTTC. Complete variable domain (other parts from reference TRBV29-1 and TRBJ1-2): SAVISQKPSRDICQRGTSLTIQCQVDSQVTMMFWYRQQPGQSLTLIATANQGSEATYESGFVIDKFPISRPNLTFSTLTVSNMSPEDSSIYLCSVEQGANYGYTFGSGTRLTVV.

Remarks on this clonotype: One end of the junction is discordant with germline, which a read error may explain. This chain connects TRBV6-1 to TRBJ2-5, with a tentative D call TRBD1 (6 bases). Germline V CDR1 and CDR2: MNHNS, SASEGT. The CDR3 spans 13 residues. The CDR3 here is CASSPTGLWTQHF. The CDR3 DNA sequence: TGTGCCAGCAGTCCCACAGGGCTATGGACCCAGCACTTC.

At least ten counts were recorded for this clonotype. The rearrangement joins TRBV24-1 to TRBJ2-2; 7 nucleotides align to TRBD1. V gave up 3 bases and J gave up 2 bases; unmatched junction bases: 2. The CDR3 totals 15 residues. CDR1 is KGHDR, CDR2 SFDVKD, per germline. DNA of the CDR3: TGTGCCACCAGTGATAGACAGGGTAACACCGGGGAGCTGTTTTTT. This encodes CATSDRQGNTGELFF.

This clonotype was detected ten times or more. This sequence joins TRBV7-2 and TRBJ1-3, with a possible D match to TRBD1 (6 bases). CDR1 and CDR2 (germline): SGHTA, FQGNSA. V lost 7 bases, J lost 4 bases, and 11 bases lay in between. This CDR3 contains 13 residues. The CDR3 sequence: CASTGTLGNTIYF. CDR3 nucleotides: TGTGCCAGCACCGGGACACTCGGAAACACCATATATTTT.

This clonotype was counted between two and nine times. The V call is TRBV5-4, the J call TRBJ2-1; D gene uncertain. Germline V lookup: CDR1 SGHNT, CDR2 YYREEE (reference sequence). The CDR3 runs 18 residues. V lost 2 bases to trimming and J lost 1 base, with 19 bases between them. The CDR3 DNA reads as TGTGCCAGCAGCTTAGGTGGTCGGGCCGGACGGTCCTACAATGAGCAGTTCTTC. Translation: CASSLGGRAGRSYNEQFF.

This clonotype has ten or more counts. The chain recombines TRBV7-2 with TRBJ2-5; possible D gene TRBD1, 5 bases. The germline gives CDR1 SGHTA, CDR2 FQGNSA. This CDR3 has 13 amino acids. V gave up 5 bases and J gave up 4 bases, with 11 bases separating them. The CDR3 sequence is CASSTRTRETQYF. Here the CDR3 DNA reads TGTGCCAGCAGCACCCGGACAAGAGAGACCCAGTACTTC.

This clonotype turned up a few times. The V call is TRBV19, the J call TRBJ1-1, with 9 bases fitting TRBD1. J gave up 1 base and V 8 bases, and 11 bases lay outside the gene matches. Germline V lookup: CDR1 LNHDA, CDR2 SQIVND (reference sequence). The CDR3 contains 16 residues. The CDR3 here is CASGTRTGVSNTEAFF. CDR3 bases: TGTGCCAGTGGAACAAGGACAGGGGTGTCGAACACTGAAGCTTTCTTT. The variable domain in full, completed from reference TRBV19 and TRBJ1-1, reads DGGITQSPKYLFRKEGQNVTLSCEQNLNHDAMYWYRQDPGQGLRLIYYSQIVNDFQKGDIAEGYSVSREKKESFPLTVTSAQKNPTAFYLCASGTRTGVSNTEAFFGQGTRLTVV.

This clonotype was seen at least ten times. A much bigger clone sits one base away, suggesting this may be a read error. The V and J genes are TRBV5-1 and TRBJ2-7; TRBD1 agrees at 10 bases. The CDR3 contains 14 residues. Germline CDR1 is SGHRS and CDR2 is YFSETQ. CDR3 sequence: CASSFGTGAYEQYF. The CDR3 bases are TGTGCCAGCAGCTTCGGGACAGGGGCCTACGAGCAGTACTTC.

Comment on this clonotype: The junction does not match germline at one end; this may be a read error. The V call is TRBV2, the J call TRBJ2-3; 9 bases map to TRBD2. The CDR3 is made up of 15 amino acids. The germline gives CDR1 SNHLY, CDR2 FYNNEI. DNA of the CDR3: TGTGCTACTTCGCTGTCGACTAGCGGCACAGATACGCGGTATTTT. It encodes CATSLSTSGTDTRYF.

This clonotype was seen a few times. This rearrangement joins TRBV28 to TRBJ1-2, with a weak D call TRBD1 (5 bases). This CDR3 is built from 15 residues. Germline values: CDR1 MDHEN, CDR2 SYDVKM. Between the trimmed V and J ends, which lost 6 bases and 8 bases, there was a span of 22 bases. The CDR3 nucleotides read TGTGCCAGCAGCCCCCTTGGGACGCCAGGCAGCGGCTACACCTTC. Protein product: CASSPLGTPGSGYTF.

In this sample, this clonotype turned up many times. CDR3 nucleotides: TGTGCCAGCAGAACAGGGGAGCAAGAGACCCAGTACTTC. Its protein is CASRTGEQETQYF. The rearrangement links TRBV12-3 or TRBV12-4 to TRBJ2-5; 7 nucleotides align to TRBD1. The CDR3 has 13 amino acids. J gave up 2 bases and V 6 bases, and 3 bases lay outside the gene matches.

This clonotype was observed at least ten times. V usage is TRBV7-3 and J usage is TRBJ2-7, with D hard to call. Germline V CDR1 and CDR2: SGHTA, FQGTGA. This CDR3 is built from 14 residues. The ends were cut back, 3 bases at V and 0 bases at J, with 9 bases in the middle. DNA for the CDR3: TGTGCCAGCAGCTTGAGCGCCATCTCCTACGAGCAGTACTTC. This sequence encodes CASSLSAISYEQYF.

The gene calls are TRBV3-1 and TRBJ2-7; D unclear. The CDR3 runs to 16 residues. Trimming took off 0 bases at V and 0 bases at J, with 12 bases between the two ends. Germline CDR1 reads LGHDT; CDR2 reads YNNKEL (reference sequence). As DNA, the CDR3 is TGTGCCAGCAGCCAAGATTACTCAGGTGCCTCCTACGAGCAGTACTTC. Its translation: CASSQDYSGASYEQYF.

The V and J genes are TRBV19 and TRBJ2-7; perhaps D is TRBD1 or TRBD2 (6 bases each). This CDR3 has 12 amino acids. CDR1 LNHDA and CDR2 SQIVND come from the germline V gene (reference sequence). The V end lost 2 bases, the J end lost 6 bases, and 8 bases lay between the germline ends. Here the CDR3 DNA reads TGTGCCAGTAGTATATCGGGGGCCGAGCAGTACTTC. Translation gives CASSISGAEQYF. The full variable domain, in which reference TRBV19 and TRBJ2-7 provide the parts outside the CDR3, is DGGITQSPKYLFRKEGQNVTLSCEQNLNHDAMYWYRQDPGQGLRLIYYSQIVNDFQKGDIAEGYSVSREKKESFPLTVTSAQKNPTAFYLCASSISGAEQYFGPGTRLTVT.

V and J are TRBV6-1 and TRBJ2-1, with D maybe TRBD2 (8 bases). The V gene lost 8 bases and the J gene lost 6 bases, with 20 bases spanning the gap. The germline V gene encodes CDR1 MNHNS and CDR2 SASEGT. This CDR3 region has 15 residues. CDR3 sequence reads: CASREGIGGFNEQFF. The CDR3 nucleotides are TGTGCCAGCCGGGAGGGGATAGGGGGCTTCAATGAGCAGTTCTTC.

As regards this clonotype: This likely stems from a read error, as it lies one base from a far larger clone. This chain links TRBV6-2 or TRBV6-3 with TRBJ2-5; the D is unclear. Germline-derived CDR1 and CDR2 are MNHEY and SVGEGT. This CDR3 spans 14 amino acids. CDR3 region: CACSYGFRQETQYF. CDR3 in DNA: TGTGCCTGCAGTTACGGGTTCAGGCAAGAGACCCAGTACTTC.